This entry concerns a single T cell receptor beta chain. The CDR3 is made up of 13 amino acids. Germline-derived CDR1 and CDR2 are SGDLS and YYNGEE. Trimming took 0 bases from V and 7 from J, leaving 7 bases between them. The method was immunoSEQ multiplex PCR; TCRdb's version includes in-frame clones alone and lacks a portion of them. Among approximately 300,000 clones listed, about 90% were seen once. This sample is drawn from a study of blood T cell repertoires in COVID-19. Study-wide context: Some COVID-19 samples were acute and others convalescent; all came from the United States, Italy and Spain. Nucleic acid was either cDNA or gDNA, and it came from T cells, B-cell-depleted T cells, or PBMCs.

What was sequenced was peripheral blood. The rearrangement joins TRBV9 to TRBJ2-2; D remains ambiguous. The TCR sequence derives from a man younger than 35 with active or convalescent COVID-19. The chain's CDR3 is CASSVDFSGELFF. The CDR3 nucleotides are TGTGCCAGCAGCGTAGATTTCAGCGGGGAGCTGTTTTTT.